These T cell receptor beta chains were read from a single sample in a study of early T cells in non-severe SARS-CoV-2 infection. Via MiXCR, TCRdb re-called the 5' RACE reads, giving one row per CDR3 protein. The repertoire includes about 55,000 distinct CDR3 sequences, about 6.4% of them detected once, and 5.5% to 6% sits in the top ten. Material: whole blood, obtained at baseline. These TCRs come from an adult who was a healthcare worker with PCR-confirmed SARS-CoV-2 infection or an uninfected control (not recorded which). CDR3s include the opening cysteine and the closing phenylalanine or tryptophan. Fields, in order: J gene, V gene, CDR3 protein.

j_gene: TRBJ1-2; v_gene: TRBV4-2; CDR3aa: CASSQEVSGRNGYTF
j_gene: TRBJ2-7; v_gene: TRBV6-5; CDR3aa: CASRSRSTSSYEQYF
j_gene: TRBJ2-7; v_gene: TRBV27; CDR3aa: CASAPTTSFYEQYF
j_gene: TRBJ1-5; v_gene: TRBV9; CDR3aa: CASSADLTGPQHF
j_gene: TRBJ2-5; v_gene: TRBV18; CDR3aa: CASSPSQETQYF
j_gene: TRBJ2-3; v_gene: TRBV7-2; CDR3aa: CASSLWVGAPLSSTDTQYF
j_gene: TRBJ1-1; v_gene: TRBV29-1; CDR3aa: CSVKGGTGVTEAFF
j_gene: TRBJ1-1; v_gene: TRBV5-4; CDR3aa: CASLGDRGTAEAFF
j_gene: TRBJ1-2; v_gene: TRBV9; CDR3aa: CASSANRAPNGFNF
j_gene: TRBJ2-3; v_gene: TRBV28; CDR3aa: CASWAGDLDTQYF
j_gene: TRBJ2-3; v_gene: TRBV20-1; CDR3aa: CSARGVADTQYF
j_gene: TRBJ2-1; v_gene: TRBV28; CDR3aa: CASSALGESYNEQFF
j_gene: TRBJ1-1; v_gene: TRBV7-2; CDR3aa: CASSLAFTEAFF
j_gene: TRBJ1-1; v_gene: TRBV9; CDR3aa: CASSADGMNTEAFF
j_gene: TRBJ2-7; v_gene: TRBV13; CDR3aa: CASSRVMSGSEQYF
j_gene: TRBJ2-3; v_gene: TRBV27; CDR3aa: CASSFGVTDTQYF
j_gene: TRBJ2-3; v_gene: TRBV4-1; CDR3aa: CASSRTGGGVTDTQYF
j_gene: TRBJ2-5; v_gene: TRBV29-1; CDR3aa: CSVARTDREETQYF
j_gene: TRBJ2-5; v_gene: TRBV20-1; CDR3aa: CSARGVGIQETQYF
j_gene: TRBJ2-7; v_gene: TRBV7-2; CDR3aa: CASSFTSGGLDEQYF
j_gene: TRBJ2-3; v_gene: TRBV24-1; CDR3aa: CATSDGKRGHTDTQYF
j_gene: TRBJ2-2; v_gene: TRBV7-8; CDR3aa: CASRSSGTGGNGELFF
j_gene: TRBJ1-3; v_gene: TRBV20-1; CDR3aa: CSASRGDGLSGNTIYF
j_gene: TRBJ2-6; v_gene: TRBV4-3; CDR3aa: CASSQGWSGANVLTF
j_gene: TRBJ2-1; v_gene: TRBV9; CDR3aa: CASSSGTSVLHEQFF
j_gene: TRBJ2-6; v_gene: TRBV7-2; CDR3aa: CASSLDWGPISGANVLTF
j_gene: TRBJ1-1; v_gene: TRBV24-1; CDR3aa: CATSDPGQGETEAFF
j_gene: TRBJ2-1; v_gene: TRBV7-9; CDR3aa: CASSHPLNYNEQFF
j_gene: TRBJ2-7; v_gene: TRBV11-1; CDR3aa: CASGLGGTYEQYF
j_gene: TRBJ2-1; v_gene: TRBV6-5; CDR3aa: CASSYSVKRRYNEQFF
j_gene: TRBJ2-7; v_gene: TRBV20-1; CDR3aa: CSARDYRSYEQYF
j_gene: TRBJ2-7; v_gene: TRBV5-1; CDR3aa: CASSLGGTTYEQYF
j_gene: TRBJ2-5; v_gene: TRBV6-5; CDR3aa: CASSPSGETQYF
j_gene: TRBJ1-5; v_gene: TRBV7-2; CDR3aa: CASSSQSTGSQHF
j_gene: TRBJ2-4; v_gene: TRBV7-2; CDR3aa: CASSPRVSKNIQYF
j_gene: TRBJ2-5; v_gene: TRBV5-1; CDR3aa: CASSLSGDETQYF
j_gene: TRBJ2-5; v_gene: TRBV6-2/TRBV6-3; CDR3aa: CASSPRSDSSWQETQYF
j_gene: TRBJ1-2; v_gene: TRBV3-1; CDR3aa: CASSERGAGGFYGYTF
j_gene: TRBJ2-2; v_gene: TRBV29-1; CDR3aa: CSATGEGGELFF
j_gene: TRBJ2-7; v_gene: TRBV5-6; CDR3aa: CASSLGSNYEQYF
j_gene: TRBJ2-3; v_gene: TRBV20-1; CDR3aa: CSAMPLGQGVSDTQYF
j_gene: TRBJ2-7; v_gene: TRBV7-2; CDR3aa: CASSLGFYEQYF
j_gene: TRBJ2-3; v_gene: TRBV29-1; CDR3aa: CSVSLGGASTDTQYF
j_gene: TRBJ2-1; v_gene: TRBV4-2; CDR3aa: CASSQGASGGENEQFF
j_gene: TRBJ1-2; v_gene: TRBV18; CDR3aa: CASSQGYGGHDTF
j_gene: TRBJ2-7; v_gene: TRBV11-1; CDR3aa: CASSLGTGTYEQYF
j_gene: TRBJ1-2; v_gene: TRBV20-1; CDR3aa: CSAPNPNYGYTF
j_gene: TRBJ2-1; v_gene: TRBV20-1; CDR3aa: CSARERPPGSNEQFF
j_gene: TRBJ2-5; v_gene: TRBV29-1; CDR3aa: CSVVDRTPQETQYF
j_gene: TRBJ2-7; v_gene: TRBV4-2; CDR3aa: CASSQDRTSYEQYF
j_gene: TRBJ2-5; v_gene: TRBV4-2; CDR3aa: CASSQVGSGKVETQYF
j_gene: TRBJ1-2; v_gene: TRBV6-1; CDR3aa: CASSAGGTSYGYTF
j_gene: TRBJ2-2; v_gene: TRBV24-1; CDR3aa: CATSDLLPPSGLASTGELFF
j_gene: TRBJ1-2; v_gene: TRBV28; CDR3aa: CASYLYGYTF
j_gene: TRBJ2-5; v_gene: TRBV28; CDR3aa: CASTQGRQETQYF
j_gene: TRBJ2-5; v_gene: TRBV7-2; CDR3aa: CASSRAGTSGQETQYF
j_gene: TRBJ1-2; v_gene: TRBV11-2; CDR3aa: CASSFGSGQVYGYTF
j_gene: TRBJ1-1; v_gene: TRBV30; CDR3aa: CAWIGDLTEAFF
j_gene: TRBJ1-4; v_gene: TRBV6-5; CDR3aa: CASSWDRRIEKLFF
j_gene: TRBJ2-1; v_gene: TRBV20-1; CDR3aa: CSASRTSGDFYNEQFF